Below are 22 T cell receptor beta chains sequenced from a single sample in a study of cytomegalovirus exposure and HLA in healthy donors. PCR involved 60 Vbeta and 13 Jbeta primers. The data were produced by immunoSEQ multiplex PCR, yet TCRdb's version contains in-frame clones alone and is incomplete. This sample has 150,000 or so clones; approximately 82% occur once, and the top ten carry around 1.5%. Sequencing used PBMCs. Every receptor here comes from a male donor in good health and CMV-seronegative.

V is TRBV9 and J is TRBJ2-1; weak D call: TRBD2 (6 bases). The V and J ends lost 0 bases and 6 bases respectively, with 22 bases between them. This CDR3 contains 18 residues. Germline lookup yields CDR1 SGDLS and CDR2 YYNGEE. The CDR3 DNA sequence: TGTGCCAGCAGCGTAGTGTCTGTTGGAGGGGTGGCCCCCAATGAGCAGTTCTTC. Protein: CASSVVSVGGVAPNEQFF.

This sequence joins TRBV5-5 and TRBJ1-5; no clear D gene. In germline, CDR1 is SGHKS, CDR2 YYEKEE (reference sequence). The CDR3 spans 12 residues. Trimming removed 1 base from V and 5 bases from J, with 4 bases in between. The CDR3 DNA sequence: TGTGCCAGCAGCTTGTCAGATCAGCCCCAGCATTTT. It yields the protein CASSLSDQPQHF. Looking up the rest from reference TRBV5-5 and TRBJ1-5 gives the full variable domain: DAGVTQSPTHLIKTRGQQVTLRCSPISGHKSVSWYQQVLGQGPQFIFQYYEKEERGRGNFPDRFSARQFPNYSSELNVNALLLGDSALYLCASSLSDQPQHFGDGTRLSIL.

DNA of the CDR3: TGTGCCATCAGTGACCGGGGACAACCGAACACTGAAGCTTTCTTT. As protein: CAISDRGQPNTEAFF. The chain links TRBV10-3 to TRBJ1-1, with a weak D call TRBD1 (6 bases). Germline V gene lookup returns CDR1 ENHRY and CDR2 SYGVKD. The CDR3 loop spans 15 amino acids. With 3 bases removed from V and 1 base from J, the gap between germline ends came to 12 bases.

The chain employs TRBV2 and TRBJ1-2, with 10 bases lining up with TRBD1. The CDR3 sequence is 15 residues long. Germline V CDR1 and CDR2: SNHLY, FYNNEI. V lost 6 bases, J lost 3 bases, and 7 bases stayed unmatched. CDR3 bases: TGTGCCAGCAGCCTCTACGGGACAGGGGACTATGGCTACACCTTC. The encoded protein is CASSLYGTGDYGYTF.

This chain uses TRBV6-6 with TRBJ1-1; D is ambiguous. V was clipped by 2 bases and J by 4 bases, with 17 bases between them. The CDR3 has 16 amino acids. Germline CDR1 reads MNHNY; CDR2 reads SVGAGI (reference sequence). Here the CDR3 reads CASSYPSSNGGTEAFF. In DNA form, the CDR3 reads TGTGCCAGCAGTTACCCATCCTCCAACGGAGGCACTGAAGCTTTCTTT.

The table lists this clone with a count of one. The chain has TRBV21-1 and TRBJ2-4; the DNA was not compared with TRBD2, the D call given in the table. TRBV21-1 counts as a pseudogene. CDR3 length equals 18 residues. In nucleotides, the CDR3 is TGTGCCAGCAGCCGCCCATTACCGGGAAGTTCGGCCAAAAACATTCAGTACTTC. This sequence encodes CASSRPLPGSSAKNIQYF.

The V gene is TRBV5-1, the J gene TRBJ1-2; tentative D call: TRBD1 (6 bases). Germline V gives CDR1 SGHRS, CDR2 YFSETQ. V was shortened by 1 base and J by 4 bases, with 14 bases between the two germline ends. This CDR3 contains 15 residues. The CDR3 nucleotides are TGCGCCAGCAGCTTGTACAGGGCCCCCCGCTATGGCTACACCTTC. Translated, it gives CASSLYRAPRYGYTF.

The DNA for the CDR3 is TGTGCCATCAGCAGGGGGGATGGTTTGGGGCAGTACTTC. It encodes CAISRGDGLGQYF. The chain is built from TRBV10-3 and TRBJ2-7, with a weak D call TRBD1 (7 bases). The CDR3 is 13 residues long. Germline V lookup: CDR1 ENHRY, CDR2 SYGVKD. The V end lost 6 bases, the J end lost 9 bases, and 18 bases lay between the germline ends.

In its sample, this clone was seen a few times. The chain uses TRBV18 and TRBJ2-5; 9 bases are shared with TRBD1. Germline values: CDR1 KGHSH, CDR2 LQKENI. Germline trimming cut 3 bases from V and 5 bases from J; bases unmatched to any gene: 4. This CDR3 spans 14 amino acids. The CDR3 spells CASSPGQGMETQYF. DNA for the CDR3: TGTGCCAGCTCACCGGGACAGGGAATGGAGACCCAGTACTTC.

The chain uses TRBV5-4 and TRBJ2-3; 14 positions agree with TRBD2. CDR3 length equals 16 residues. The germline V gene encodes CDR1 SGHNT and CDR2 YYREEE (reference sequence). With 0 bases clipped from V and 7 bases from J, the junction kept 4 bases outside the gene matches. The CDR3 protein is CASSLGTSGGKNTQYF. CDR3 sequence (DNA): TGTGCCAGCAGCTTGGGGACTAGCGGGGGGAAGAATACGCAGTATTTT.

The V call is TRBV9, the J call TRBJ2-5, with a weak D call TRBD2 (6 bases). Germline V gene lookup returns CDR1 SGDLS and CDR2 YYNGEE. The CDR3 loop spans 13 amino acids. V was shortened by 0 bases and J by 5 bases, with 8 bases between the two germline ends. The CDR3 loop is CASSVGGMETQYF. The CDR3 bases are TGTGCCAGCAGCGTAGGCGGGATGGAGACCCAGTACTTC.

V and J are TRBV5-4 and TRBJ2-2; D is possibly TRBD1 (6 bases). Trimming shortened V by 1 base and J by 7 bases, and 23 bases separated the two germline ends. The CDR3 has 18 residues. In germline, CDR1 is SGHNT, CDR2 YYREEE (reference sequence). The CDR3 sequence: CASSLIGGPDLEIGELFF. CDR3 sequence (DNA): TGTGCCAGCAGCTTGATTGGGGGCCCCGACCTTGAAATCGGGGAGCTGTTTTTT. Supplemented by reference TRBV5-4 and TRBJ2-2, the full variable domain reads ETGVTQSPTHLIKTRGQQVTLRCSSQSGHNTVSWYQQALGQGPQFIFQYYREEENGRGNFPPRFSGLQFPNYSSELNVNALELDDSALYLCASSLIGGPDLEIGELFFGEGSRLTVL.

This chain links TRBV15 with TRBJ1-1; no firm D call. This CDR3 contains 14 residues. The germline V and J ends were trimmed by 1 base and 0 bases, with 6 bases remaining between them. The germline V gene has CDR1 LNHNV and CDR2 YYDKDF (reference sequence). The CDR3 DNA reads TGTGCCACCAGCAGAGGTCTAATGAACACTGAAGCTTTCTTT. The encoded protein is CATSRGLMNTEAFF. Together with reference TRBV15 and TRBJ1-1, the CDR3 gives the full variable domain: DAMVIQNPRYQVTQFGKPVTLSCSQTLNHNVMYWYQQKSSQAPKLLFHYYDKDFNNEADTPDNFQSRRPNTSFCFLDIRSPGLGDTAMYLCATSRGLMNTEAFFGQGTRLTVV.

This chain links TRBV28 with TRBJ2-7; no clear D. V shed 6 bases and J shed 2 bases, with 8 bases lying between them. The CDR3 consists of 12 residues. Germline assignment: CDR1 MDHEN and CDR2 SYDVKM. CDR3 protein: CASSRRAYEQYF. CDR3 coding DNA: TGTGCCAGCAGCCGTCGGGCCTACGAGCAGTACTTC.

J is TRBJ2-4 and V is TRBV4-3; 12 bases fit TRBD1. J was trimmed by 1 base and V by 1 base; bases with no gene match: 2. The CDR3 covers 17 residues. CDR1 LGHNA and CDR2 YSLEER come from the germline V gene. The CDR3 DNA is TGCGCCAGCAGCCAAGTGGGACAGGGGGCGGCCAAAAACATTCAGTACTTC. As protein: CASSQVGQGAAKNIQYF.

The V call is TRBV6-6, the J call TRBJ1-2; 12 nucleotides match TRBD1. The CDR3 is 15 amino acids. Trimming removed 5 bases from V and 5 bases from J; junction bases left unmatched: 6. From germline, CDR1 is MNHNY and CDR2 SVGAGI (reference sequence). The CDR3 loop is CASSPRDRGLYGYTF. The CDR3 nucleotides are TGTGCCAGCAGTCCCCGGGACAGGGGGCTATATGGCTACACCTTC.

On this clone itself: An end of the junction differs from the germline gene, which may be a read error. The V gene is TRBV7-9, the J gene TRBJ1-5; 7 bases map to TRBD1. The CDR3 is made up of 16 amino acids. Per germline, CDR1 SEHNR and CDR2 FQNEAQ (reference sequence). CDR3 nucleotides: TGTACCAGCAGCGCCCAGACAGGGTCCCTCAATCAGCCCCAGCATTTT. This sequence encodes CTSSAQTGSLNQPQHF.

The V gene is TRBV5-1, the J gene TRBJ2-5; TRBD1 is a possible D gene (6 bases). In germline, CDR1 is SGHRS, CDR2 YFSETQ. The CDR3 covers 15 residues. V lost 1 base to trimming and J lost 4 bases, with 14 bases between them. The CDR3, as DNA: TGCGCCAGCAGCTTGAACCTGGACAGTAGAGAGACCCAGTACTTC. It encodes CASSLNLDSRETQYF.

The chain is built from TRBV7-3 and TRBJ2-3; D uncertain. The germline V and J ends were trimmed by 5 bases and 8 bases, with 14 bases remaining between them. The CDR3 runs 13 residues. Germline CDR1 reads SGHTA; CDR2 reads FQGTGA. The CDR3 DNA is TGTGCCAGCAGCCCCACCCGAGGTCGTACGCAGTATTTT. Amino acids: CASSPTRGRTQYF.

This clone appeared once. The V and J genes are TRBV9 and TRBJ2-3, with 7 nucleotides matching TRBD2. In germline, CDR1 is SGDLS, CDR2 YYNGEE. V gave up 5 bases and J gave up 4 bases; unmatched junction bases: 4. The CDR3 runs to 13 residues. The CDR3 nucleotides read TGTGCCAGCAGTGGACTAGTAGCAGATACGCAGTATTTT. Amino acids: CASSGLVADTQYF.

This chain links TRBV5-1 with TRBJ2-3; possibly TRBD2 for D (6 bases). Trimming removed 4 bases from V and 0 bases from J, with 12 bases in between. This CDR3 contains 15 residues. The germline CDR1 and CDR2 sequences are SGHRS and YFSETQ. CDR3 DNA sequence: TGCGCCAGCAGCCGAGGCGGGGTTAGCACAGATACGCAGTATTTT. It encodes CASSRGGVSTDTQYF.

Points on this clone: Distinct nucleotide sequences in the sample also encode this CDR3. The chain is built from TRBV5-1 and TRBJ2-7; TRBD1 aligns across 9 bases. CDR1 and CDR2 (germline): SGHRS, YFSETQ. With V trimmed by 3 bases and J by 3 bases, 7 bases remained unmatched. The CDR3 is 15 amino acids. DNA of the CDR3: TGCGCCAGCAGCTGGCAGGGACAGGGTAACTACGAGCAGTACTTC. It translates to CASSWQGQGNYEQYF.